A selection of T cell receptor beta chains follows, all from one sample in a study of shared clonotypes between healthy human individuals. Assay: immunoSEQ multiplex PCR; the TCRdb copy retains only in-frame clones and omits some. Of around 1.1 million clones in the sample, around 77% were seen once. The sequenced material came from memory CD4+ T cells from PBMCs. The receptors shown here come from a man between 18 and 35 years old in good health. Some clones in this sample may be carry-over from other donors' samples. Both conserved end residues are part of each CDR3. The D gene is left open where the match is weak.

15 TRBD2 TRBV5-1 CASSSPPAGASEQYF
16 NA TRBV6-6 CASSSAQGRPGNTIYF
15 NA TRBV30 CAWSGTSGPQNEQFF
15 NA TRBV4-1 CASSQGSASGEKLFF
15 NA TRBV4-3 CASSHDSGEYNEQFF
13 NA TRBV18 CASSGTRDQPQHF
16 NA TRBV11-3 CASSLGGLEVGREQFF
14 TRBD2 TRBV9 CASSVGTSPETQYF
14 NA TRBV29-1 CSVDRGRGNYGYTF
14 NA TRBV7-8 CASSLGGKQFDAFF
18 NA TRBV7-8 CASSSTGTIGAGANVLTF
11 NA TRBV30 CARIGGDSYTF
13 NA TRBV9 CASSGRVTGELFF
15 TRBD2 TRBV19 CASSTSGRNADTQYF
11 NA TRBV5-8 CASRDTDTQYF
13 NA TRBV15 CATTLGAAQPQHF
14 TRBD1 TRBV7-2 CASDFRDRASLAFF
15 TRBD1 TRBV18 CASSPRSGGRDTQYF
12 NA TRBV7-2 CASSLRPYEQYF
16 NA TRBV7-8 CASSPESGLVGYEQYF
17 NA TRBV7-9 CASSSNFPGTGANVLTF
17 NA TRBV19 CASSIELWTALNTEAFF